These T cell receptor beta chains were read from a single sample in a study of cytomegalovirus exposure and HLA in healthy donors. TCRdb keeps only in-frame clones here, not all; method: immunoSEQ multiplex PCR. Among about 240,000 clones listed, around four fifths were seen once. The sample comprised PBMCs. The receptors were sampled from a boy younger than 18 in good health and CMV-seronegative. CDR3s include the opening cysteine and the closing phenylalanine or tryptophan. A D gene is named only where the DNA matches it firmly. A clone size is listed for some rows: how often the clone was seen (once, few, many), or a class if it is expanded.

size	V	D	J	CDR3	DNA
NA	TRBV19	TRBD1	TRBJ2-3	CASSWGQNTDTQYF	TGTGCCAGTAGTTGGGGACAGAACACAGATACGCAGTATTTT
NA	TRBV5-1	TRBD1	TRBJ2-7	CASSLGTGGHEQYF	TGCGCCAGCAGCTTGGGGACAGGTGGTCACGAGCAGTACTTC
NA	TRBV2	TRBD1	TRBJ2-7	CASNLGTGPYEQYF	TGTGCCAGCAATTTAGGGACAGGCCCCTACGAGCAGTACTTC
NA	TRBV7-6	NA	TRBJ1-2	CASSLGRRPYGYTF	TGTGCCAGCAGCTTAGGGAGACGTCCCTATGGCTACACCTTC
few	TRBV30	NA	TRBJ2-5	CAWNRAGARETQYF	TGTGCCTGGAACCGGGCGGGGGCGCGGGAGACCCAGTACTTC
NA	TRBV11-3	TRBD1	TRBJ1-1	CASSLGQGDTEAFF	TGTGCCAGCAGCTTAGGACAGGGGGACACTGAAGCTTTCTTT
NA	TRBV29-1	TRBD1	TRBJ1-2	CSVEDRQGSFYGYTF	TGCAGCGTTGAAGATCGACAGGGTAGTTTCTATGGCTACACCTTC
once	TRBV5-1	TRBD1	TRBJ1-3	CASSLAGQHSGNTIYF	TGCGCCAGCAGCCTGGCGGGACAGCACTCTGGAAACACCATATATTTT
NA	TRBV4-1	TRBD1	TRBJ1-6	CASSQAGGSSPLHF	TGCGCCAGCAGCCAAGCAGGGGGCAGTTCACCCCTCCACTTT
NA	TRBV6-1	TRBD1	TRBJ1-4	CASSTQGDGGEKLFF	TGTGCCAGCAGTACCCAGGGGGACGGCGGCGAAAAACTGTTTTTT
NA	TRBV30	NA	TRBJ2-5	CAWSVLGWGSSLAETQYF	TGTGCCTGGAGTGTATTGGGATGGGGATCTAGCCTGGCAGAGACCCAGTACTTC
NA	TRBV11-2	NA	TRBJ2-2	CASSPDYTGELFF	TGTGCCAGCAGCCCCGACTACACCGGGGAGCTGTTTTTT
NA	TRBV5-1	NA	TRBJ1-1	CASSREGDTEAFF	TGCGCCAGCAGCCGGGAGGGGGACACTGAAGCTTTCTTT
NA	TRBV5-6	NA	TRBJ2-7	CASSLYLQPYEQYF	TGTGCCAGCAGCTTGTATTTACAACCCTACGAGCAGTACTTC
NA	TRBV19	TRBD1	TRBJ1-4	CAVGGSPTNEKLFF	TGTGCCGTAGGGGGCTCGCCAACTAATGAAAAACTGTTTTTT
NA	TRBV27	NA	TRBJ1-5	CASGLNQPQHF	TGTGCCAGCGGCCTGAATCAGCCCCAGCATTTT
NA	TRBV20-1	NA	TRBJ2-3	CSAREADTQYF	TGCAGTGCCCGAGAGGCGGATACGCAGTATTTT
NA	TRBV29-1	NA	TRBJ2-5	CSVQPRSARETQYF	TGCAGCGTTCAACCGAGGTCCGCGCGGGAGACCCAGTACTTC
once	TRBV29-1	NA	TRBJ1-3	CSVLRGNTIYF	TGCAGCGTTCTGAGGGGAAACACCATATATTTT
NA	TRBV6-1	NA	TRBJ2-1	CASTLDRDEQFF	TGTGCCAGCACCCTCGATAGAGATGAGCAGTTCTTC
NA	TRBV7-2	NA	TRBJ2-7	CASSLSFGQTYEQYF	TGTGCCAGCAGCTTATCGTTTGGCCAAACCTACGAGCAGTACTTC
NA	TRBV5-1	TRBD1	TRBJ2-5	CASSLGTGWSEETQYF	TGCGCCAGCAGCTTGGGGACAGGGTGGTCGGAAGAGACCCAGTACTTC
NA	TRBV19	NA	TRBJ2-2	CASSPLIGGHGELFF	TGTGCCAGTAGTCCGTTGATAGGGGGTCACGGGGAGCTGTTTTTT
NA	TRBV5-1	TRBD1	TRBJ2-1	CASSLSTGEVGNEQFF	TGCGCCAGCAGCTTGAGTACAGGGGAAGTGGGCAATGAGCAGTTCTTC
NA	TRBV5-3	NA	TRBJ1-4	CARLKGVQGPNEKLFF	TGTGCCAGATTGAAGGGGGTGCAGGGCCCTAATGAAAAACTGTTTTTT
NA	TRBV5-1	TRBD1	TRBJ1-4	CASRGQGARANEKLFF	TGCGCCTCCCGGGGACAGGGGGCGCGAGCTAATGAAAAACTGTTTTTT
NA	TRBV27	NA	TRBJ1-1	CASHLEGGTEAFF	TGTGCCAGCCACCTGGAAGGGGGCACTGAAGCTTTCTTT
NA	TRBV7-9	TRBD1	TRBJ2-2	CASSGGQHRGGFAGELFF	TGTGCCAGCAGCGGCGGCCAGCACAGGGGCGGATTCGCCGGGGAGCTGTTTTTT
NA	TRBV11-3	TRBD1	TRBJ1-5	CASSRGQGDNQPQHF	TGTGCCAGCAGCCGGGGACAGGGGGACAATCAGCCCCAGCATTTT
few	TRBV10-1	NA	TRBJ1-4	CASSEGGGNEKLFF	TGCGCCAGCAGTGAAGGAGGAGGAAATGAAAAACTGTTTTTT
few	TRBV25-1	NA	TRBJ1-1	CASTRAGRDTEAFF	TGTGCCAGCACTAGGGCAGGGAGGGACACTGAAGCTTTCTTT